This T cell receptor beta chain came from a study of blood T cells in healthy people across ages. Donors each provided ten milliliters of peripheral blood. This clonotype was observed once. CDR1 and CDR2 from the germline V gene are MNHNY and SVGAGI (reference sequence). CDR3 length: 15 residues. Primed by a sample-barcoded 5' primer and a J-beta primer mix, a second PCR proceeded for 7 to 11 cycles. From each sample, at least 2.5 million paired-end reads containing CDR3 were obtained. MiXCR was run by TCRdb on the 5' RACE reads, yielding one entry per CDR3 protein. Here the sample spans around 1,500,000 distinct CDR3 sequences, around 42% being singletons.

The source is a young woman in good health. The rearrangement joins TRBV6-6 to TRBJ2-1; 7 bases map to TRBD2. The J call is doubtful: the DNA matches TRBJ2-7 better. Sequencing was carried out using blood. For the CDR3, the DNA is TGTGCCAGCAGTCAGGACCGGGACTACAACAATGAGCAGTACTTC. Translated: CASSQDRDYNNEQYF.